This T cell receptor (beta chain) was sequenced in a study of OX40 agonist ivuxolimab in advanced cancers. Turning to the study itself: Earlier anti-PD-1, anti-PD-L1 or anti-CTLA-4 therapy was permitted; roughly 42% had received some.

The repertoire was sequenced with immunoSEQ multiplex PCR; TCRdb's copy has only in-frame clones and lacks some. Among about 73,000 clones, 80% to 95% were seen once, and the ten largest hold roughly 0.5%. This clone was seen a handful of times. The receptor was derived from an adult with an advanced solid tumor such as melanoma, head and neck, liver or kidney cancer. Sequenced material: CD4+ or CD8+ T cells sorted from blood, taken in a trial of the OX40 agonist ivuxolimab.

This chain's CDR3 is CASSYYREGYTF. The CDR3 DNA reads as TGTGCCAGCAGTTACTACAGGGAAGGCTACACCTTC. V usage is TRBV6-6 and J usage is TRBJ1-2; the D gene is possibly TRBD1 (6 bases). Trimming took 1 base from V and 8 from J, leaving 8 bases between them. This CDR3 is 12 amino acids long. Germline assignment: CDR1 MNHNY and CDR2 SVGAGI (reference sequence).